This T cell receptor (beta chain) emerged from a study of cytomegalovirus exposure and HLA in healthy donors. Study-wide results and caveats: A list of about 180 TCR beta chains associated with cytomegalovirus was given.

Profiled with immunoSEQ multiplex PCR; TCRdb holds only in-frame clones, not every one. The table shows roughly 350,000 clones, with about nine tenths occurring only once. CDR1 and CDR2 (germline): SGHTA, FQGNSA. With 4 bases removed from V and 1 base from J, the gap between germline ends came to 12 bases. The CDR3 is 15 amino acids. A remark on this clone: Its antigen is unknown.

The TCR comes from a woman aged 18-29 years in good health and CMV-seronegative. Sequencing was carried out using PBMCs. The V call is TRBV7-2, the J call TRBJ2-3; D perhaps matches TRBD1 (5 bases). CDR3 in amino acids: CASSSQGMGTDTQYF. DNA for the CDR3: TGTGCCAGCAGCTCTCAGGGCATGGGCACAGATACGCAGTATTTT.